These 30 T cell receptor beta chains share one sample of origin, sequenced in a study of blood T cells in healthy people across ages. The authors ran a second PCR of 7 to 11 cycles using a sample-barcoded 5' primer and a J-beta primer mix. TCRdb processed the 5' RACE reads anew with MiXCR; each CDR3 protein has one entry. The data hold 500,000 to 600,000 distinct CDR3 sequences, with 25% to 30% observed a single time. Sequencing used blood. The receptors stem from a woman in her 70s in good health.

Concerning this clonotype itself: One end of the junction does not line up with germline, which may come from a read error. The J gene is TRBJ2-1, the V gene TRBV6-2 or TRBV6-3, with D perhaps being TRBD1 or TRBD2 (5 bases each). Germline V gives CDR1 MNHEY, CDR2 SVGEGT. The CDR3 is 11 residues long. CDR3 nucleotide sequence: TGTGCCAGCAGTTATAGGACCGGGACGTACTTC. Encoded protein: CASSYRTGTYF.

Only one count was recorded for this clonotype. The rearrangement uses TRBV21-1 and TRBJ2-3; the D call TRBD2 from the table was never checked on the DNA. TRBV21-1 is listed as a pseudogene. The CDR3 is 17 amino acids. CDR3 in amino acids: CASSKPVLAGGPDTQYF. The CDR3, as DNA: TGTGCCAGCAGCAAACCGGTTCTAGCGGGGGGGCCAGATACGCAGTATTTT.

A few counts support this clonotype. The rearrangement joins TRBV20-1 to TRBJ2-2, with 7 bases matching TRBD2. The CDR3 consists of 13 residues. V dropped 5 bases and J dropped 5; count of bases not matched to a gene: 5. From germline, CDR1 is DFQATT and CDR2 SNEGSKA (reference sequence). In DNA, the CDR3 is TGCAGTGCTGTAAGCGGGGAGACCGGGGAGCTGTTTTTT. Residues: CSAVSGETGELFF.

The chain employs TRBV12-5 and TRBJ1-6; 10 nucleotides agree with TRBD1. V shed 4 bases, J shed 8 bases, and the junction held 2 bases outside the gene matches. This CDR3 spans 14 amino acids. Germline CDR1 LGHNT, CDR2 FRNRAP. Here the CDR3 reads CASGSGTGDSPLHF. CDR3 nucleotide sequence: TGTGCTAGTGGTTCCGGGACAGGGGATTCACCCCTCCACTTT.

The rearrangement uses TRBV5-1 and TRBJ1-2; no definite D call. Trimming removed 0 bases from V and 4 bases from J, with 10 bases in between. The germline CDR1 and CDR2 sequences are SGHRS and YFSETQ. The CDR3 is 14 residues long. The CDR3 nucleotides read TGCGCCAGCAGCTTGGGTGAGAGAGTCTATGGCTACACCTTC. Protein sequence: CASSLGERVYGYTF.

This clonotype showed up just a few times. The chain has TRBV20-1 and TRBJ1-1; D gene uncertain. In germline, CDR1 is DFQATT, CDR2 SNEGSKA (reference sequence). There are 13 residues in the CDR3. The V and J ends lost 6 bases and 6 bases respectively, with 17 bases between them. CDR3 amino acids: CSAGFENRAEAFF. The CDR3 DNA follows: TGCAGTGCGGGGTTCGAGAATCGCGCTGAAGCTTTCTTT.

The sample holds a few counts of this clonotype. This chain uses TRBV7-2 with TRBJ2-4; weak D call: TRBD1 (6 bases). Germline V lookup: CDR1 SGHTA, CDR2 FQGNSA. This CDR3 comprises 15 residues. Trimming cost V 4 bases and J 0 bases, with 10 bases left between them. CDR3 loop: CASSSPDRAKNIQYF. The CDR3 nucleotides read TGTGCCAGCAGCTCACCGGACAGAGCCAAAAACATTCAGTACTTC.

In this sample, this clonotype turned up many times. The chain combines TRBV7-2 with TRBJ2-5, with D perhaps TRBD1 or TRBD2 (5 bases each). The CDR3 extends over 11 amino acids. Looked up from germline, CDR1 is SGHTA and CDR2 is FQGNSA. With 2 bases removed from V and 11 bases from J, the gap between germline ends came to 9 bases. CDR3 loop: CASSLSREQYF. For the CDR3, the DNA is TGTGCCAGCAGCTTATCCAGGGAGCAGTACTTC.

The chain recombines TRBV2 with TRBJ2-5, with a weak D call TRBD2 (5 bases). This CDR3 has 15 amino acids. Germline V lookup: CDR1 SNHLY, CDR2 FYNNEI. Trimming took 1 base from V and 1 from J, leaving 10 bases between them. In DNA form, the CDR3 reads TGTGCCAGCAGTGAAGGAGGGTTGGGCCAAGAGACCCAGTACTTC. Its protein is CASSEGGLGQETQYF.

A few counts support this clonotype. A read error is possible here, since a much larger clone lies one base away. The V call is TRBV7-3, the J call TRBJ2-5, with 7 nucleotides matching TRBD2. The J call is uncertain, as TRBJ2-7 better fits the DNA end. This CDR3 comprises 15 residues. Germline CDR1 reads SGHTA; CDR2 reads FQGTGA. The CDR3 reads CASGPTGTTAYEQYF. The CDR3 region has the DNA TGTGCCAGCGGCCCAACCGGGACTACCGCCTACGAGCAGTACTTC.

The chain couples TRBV20-1 to TRBJ2-2; no firm D call. Trimming pared 1 base from V and 4 bases from J, leaving 16 bases between. From germline, CDR1 is DFQATT and CDR2 SNEGSKA (reference sequence). The CDR3 loop spans 16 amino acids. The CDR3 reads CSARVGPTSFTGELFF. CDR3 DNA: TGCAGTGCTAGAGTTGGACCGACCTCTTTCACCGGGGAGCTGTTTTTT.

The rearrangement joins TRBV4-1 to TRBJ2-5; TRBD1 aligns across 8 bases. Germline V gene data show CDR1 as MGHRA and CDR2 as YSYEKL. Germline trimming cut 3 bases from V and 5 bases from J; bases unmatched to any gene: 8. The CDR3 extends over 15 amino acids. Written as DNA, the CDR3 is TGCGCCAGCAGCCAGGACAGGGTAGGATGGGAGACCCAGTACTTC. This sequence encodes CASSQDRVGWETQYF.

The V and J genes are TRBV6-1 and TRBJ1-1, with D tentatively TRBD1 (6 bases). V lost 6 bases, J lost 1 base, and 12 bases lay in between. The CDR3 has 14 amino acids. Per the germline V gene, CDR1 is MNHNS and CDR2 is SASEGT. The CDR3 here is CASSSTGPNTEAFF. CDR3 in DNA: TGTGCCAGCAGCTCTACAGGGCCGAACACTGAAGCTTTCTTT.

This clonotype has just a few counts. This chain uses TRBV6-2 or TRBV6-3 with TRBJ2-3; 7 nucleotides align to TRBD2. The J segment lost 8 bases and the V segment lost 6 bases, leaving 14 bases of the junction unmatched. Germline CDR1 and CDR2: MNHEY and SVGEGT. The CDR3 is made up of 15 amino acids. The CDR3 DNA is TGTGCCAGCAGCTTACTAGCGATTTCCCCTAGTACGCAGTATTTT. It translates to CASSLLAISPSTQYF.

This clonotype was detected ten times or more. This chain links TRBV6-2 or TRBV6-3 with TRBJ1-2; 11 nucleotides agree with TRBD1. This CDR3 has 15 amino acids. The germline CDR1 and CDR2 sequences are MNHEY and SVGEGT. Losses at the gene ends were 5 bases for V and 2 bases for J; bases not matched to a gene: 4. CDR3: CASSSRDRGNYGYTF. The CDR3 nucleotides are TGTGCCAGCAGTAGCCGGGACAGGGGGAACTATGGCTACACCTTC.

This clonotype was detected a few times. The V and J genes are TRBV7-2 and TRBJ1-1; 10 positions match TRBD1. Germline CDR1 is SGHTA and CDR2 is FQGNSA. This CDR3 has 15 residues. V shed 5 bases and J 0 bases; nucleotides not matched to a gene: 3. The DNA of the CDR3 is TGTGCCAGCAGCCTGACAGGGGGCATGAACACTGAAGCTTTCTTT. This codes for CASSLTGGMNTEAFF.

The chain uses TRBV20-1 and TRBJ2-3; D is uncertain. V lost 6 bases to trimming and J lost 4 bases, with 11 bases between them. This CDR3 spans 12 amino acids. The V gene's germline CDR1 is DFQATT and CDR2 SNEGSKA (reference sequence). In DNA form, the CDR3 reads TGCAGTGCGGAGCCATTCGCAGATACGCAGTATTTT. It specifies CSAEPFADTQYF.

The chain links TRBV29-1 to TRBJ2-7; 7 nucleotides align to TRBD1. Germline values: CDR1 SQVTM, CDR2 ANQGSEA. CDR3 length: 15 residues. V lost 4 bases and J lost 2; bases outside the gene matches: 11. CDR3 DNA sequence: TGCAGCGTTGTGTCCCGACAGGGAAAACCCTACGAGCAGTACTTC. Residues: CSVVSRQGKPYEQYF.

This clonotype was counted a few times. V and J are TRBV7-9 and TRBJ2-5; weak D call: TRBD1 (6 bases). Deletions cut 6 bases from V and 1 base from J, with 9 bases between. CDR1 and CDR2 (germline): SEHNR, FQNEAQ (reference sequence). The CDR3 has 13 residues. The CDR3 nucleotides read TGTGCCAGCAGGAGGACAGCCCAAGAGACCCAGTACTTC. Protein sequence: CASRRTAQETQYF. The complete variable domain, with remaining parts taken from reference TRBV7-9 and TRBJ2-5, reads DTGVSQNPRHKITKRGQNVTFRCDPISEHNRLYWYRQTLGQGPEFLTYFQNEAQLEKSRLLSDRFSAERPKGSFSTLEIQRTEQGDSAMYLCASRRTAQETQYFGPGTRLLVL.

Regarding this clonotype: This is likely a read error, given that the CDR3 carries no conserved phenylalanine or tryptophan at its end. The CDR3 DNA is TGTGCCAGCAGGTTCCAGGGAAGGGGGAAAGATACGCAGTATTCT. This encodes CASRFQGRGKDTQYS. The rearrangement uses TRBV12-3 or TRBV12-4 and TRBJ2-3; D may be TRBD1 (6 bases). The CDR3 contains 15 residues. V was shortened by 6 bases and J by 5 bases, with 18 bases between the two germline ends.

This clonotype was picked up a small number of times. This rearrangement joins TRBV4-3 to TRBJ1-6, with no clear D. From germline, CDR1 is LGHNA and CDR2 YSLEER. The CDR3 is made up of 15 amino acids. The V end was cut by 2 bases, the J end by 6 bases, with 11 bases between. DNA of the CDR3: TGCGCCAGCAGCCAATACCGGGCCGGTAATTCACCCCTCCACTTT. The encoded protein is CASSQYRAGNSPLHF.

This clonotype has a handful of counts. This chain links TRBV5-1 with TRBJ2-2, with 9 positions matching TRBD2. V trimming: 5 bases; J trimming: 5 bases; junction bases outside the gene matches: 10. Germline values: CDR1 SGHRS, CDR2 YFSETQ. CDR3 size: 16 residues. CDR3 in DNA: TGCGCCAGCAGTCCCTTAGCGGGGGCGGAGACCGGGGAGCTGTTTTTT. It translates to CASSPLAGAETGELFF.

In this sample, this clonotype turned up many times. This chain uses TRBV7-2 with TRBJ2-4, with a possible D match to TRBD2 (7 bases). CDR3 length equals 15 residues. The V end was cut by 5 bases, the J end by 9 bases, with 20 bases between. Germline loops: CDR1 SGHTA, CDR2 FQGNSA. The CDR3 region is CASSPHGGGIGIQYF. The CDR3 coding sequence is TGTGCCAGCAGCCCGCATGGGGGGGGCATCGGCATTCAGTACTTC.

This clonotype was counted between two and nine times. The chain uses TRBV7-2 and TRBJ1-2; TRBD1 might be the D (6 bases). Trimming left V 2 bases short and J 7 bases short, with 11 bases between. Germline V gene sequence: CDR1 SGHTA, CDR2 FQGNSA. The CDR3 is 13 amino acids. For the CDR3, the DNA is TGTGCCAGCAGCTTAAGACAGGCTGGTGGCTACACCTTC. Its protein is CASSLRQAGGYTF. Full variable domain (rest looked up from reference TRBV7-2 and TRBJ1-2): GAGVSQSPSNKVTEKGKDVELRCDPISGHTALYWYRQSLGQGLEFLIYFQGNSAPDKSGLPSDRFSAERTGGSVSTLTIQRTQQEDSAVYLCASSLRQAGGYTFGSGTRLTVV.

In this sample, this clonotype turned up a few times. V is TRBV20-1 and J is TRBJ2-4, with no clear D. With 4 bases removed from V and 0 bases from J, the gap between germline ends came to 7 bases. The CDR3 extends over 13 amino acids. CDR1 is DFQATT and CDR2 is SNEGSKA in the germline V gene (reference sequence). The CDR3 sequence is CSAKVVAKNIQYF. As DNA, the CDR3 is TGCAGTGCTAAAGTGGTAGCCAAAAACATTCAGTACTTC.

This clonotype was seen only a few times. The rearrangement joins TRBV7-2 to TRBJ2-3; no reliable D call. The CDR3 consists of 14 residues. Trimming took off 5 bases at V and 1 base at J, with 10 bases between the two ends. Per germline, CDR1 SGHTA and CDR2 FQGNSA. The CDR3 nucleotides are TGTGCCAGCAGCCAAGGACCGCGCACAGATACGCAGTATTTT. It specifies CASSQGPRTDTQYF.

This clonotype was seen a few times. Mismatch with germline at one junction end may stem from a read error. V and J are TRBV6-5 and TRBJ1-4; 8 bases agree with TRBD1. Germline assignment: CDR1 MNHEY and CDR2 SVGAGI. The CDR3 is 14 amino acids. The CDR3 DNA is TGTGCCAACAGTAAGCCAGGGACAGGCGGAAAACTGTTTTTT. As protein: CANSKPGTGGKLFF.

The chain has TRBV20-1 and TRBJ2-3, with 10 bases matching TRBD2. V shed 0 bases, J shed 5 bases, and the junction held 8 bases outside the gene matches. The CDR3 is 16 residues long. Germline V gene sequence: CDR1 DFQATT, CDR2 SNEGSKA (reference sequence). The CDR3 loop is CSAREILAGEGDTQYF. In DNA form, the CDR3 reads TGCAGTGCTAGAGAGATTCTAGCGGGGGAAGGAGATACGCAGTATTTT.

The chain has TRBV6-6 and TRBJ2-3; 7 nucleotides match TRBD1. CDR3 size: 15 residues. Per the germline V gene, CDR1 is MNHNY and CDR2 is SVGAGI (reference sequence). Trimming removed 5 bases from V and 0 bases from J; junction bases left unmatched: 5. The CDR3 spells CASSRGRISTDTQYF. The CDR3, as DNA: TGTGCCAGCAGTAGGGGGCGGATAAGCACAGATACGCAGTATTTT.

This clonotype was found once. The rearrangement uses TRBV12-3 or TRBV12-4 and TRBJ2-4, with 11 bases identical to TRBD2. Trimming removed 7 bases from V and 8 bases from J; junction bases left unmatched: 7. The CDR3 has 14 residues. CDR3 bases: TGTGCCAGCACCTTAGCGGGGGGGCCCGACATTCAGTACTTC. Amino acids: CASTLAGGPDIQYF.